This paragraph covers one TCR beta chain sequence. The antigen is not known. The sample originates from a study of T cell responses to AZD1222 COVID-19 vaccine. General study findings and limits: Sampling that yielded the repertoires occurred only after the peak T cell response. Two AZD1222 doses significantly raised spike-specific TCR breadth and depth over controls. Distributed over spike, vaccine-associated CD4 TCRs predominated at 160-218 and 743-854. Females made up more of the donors, who were largely white British, and clonal diversity may have come out too low.

Only in-frame clones appear in the TCRdb table, and some are missing; sequencing was by immunoSEQ multiplex PCR. The sample carries under 200,000 clones, approximately 90% recorded once. Sequenced material: peripheral blood, taken on day 0 of MenACWY control vaccination. The source of this sequence is an adult in good health.

CDR3 DNA: TGTGCCAGCAGCCAGGGGGTGGGCTATGGCTACACCTTC. Translation gives CASSQGVGYGYTF. This rearrangement joins TRBV28 to TRBJ1-2, with 7 bases matching TRBD1. Losses at the gene ends were 6 bases for V and 4 bases for J; bases not matched to a gene: 5. The CDR3 consists of 13 residues. CDR1 is MDHEN, CDR2 SYDVKM, per germline.